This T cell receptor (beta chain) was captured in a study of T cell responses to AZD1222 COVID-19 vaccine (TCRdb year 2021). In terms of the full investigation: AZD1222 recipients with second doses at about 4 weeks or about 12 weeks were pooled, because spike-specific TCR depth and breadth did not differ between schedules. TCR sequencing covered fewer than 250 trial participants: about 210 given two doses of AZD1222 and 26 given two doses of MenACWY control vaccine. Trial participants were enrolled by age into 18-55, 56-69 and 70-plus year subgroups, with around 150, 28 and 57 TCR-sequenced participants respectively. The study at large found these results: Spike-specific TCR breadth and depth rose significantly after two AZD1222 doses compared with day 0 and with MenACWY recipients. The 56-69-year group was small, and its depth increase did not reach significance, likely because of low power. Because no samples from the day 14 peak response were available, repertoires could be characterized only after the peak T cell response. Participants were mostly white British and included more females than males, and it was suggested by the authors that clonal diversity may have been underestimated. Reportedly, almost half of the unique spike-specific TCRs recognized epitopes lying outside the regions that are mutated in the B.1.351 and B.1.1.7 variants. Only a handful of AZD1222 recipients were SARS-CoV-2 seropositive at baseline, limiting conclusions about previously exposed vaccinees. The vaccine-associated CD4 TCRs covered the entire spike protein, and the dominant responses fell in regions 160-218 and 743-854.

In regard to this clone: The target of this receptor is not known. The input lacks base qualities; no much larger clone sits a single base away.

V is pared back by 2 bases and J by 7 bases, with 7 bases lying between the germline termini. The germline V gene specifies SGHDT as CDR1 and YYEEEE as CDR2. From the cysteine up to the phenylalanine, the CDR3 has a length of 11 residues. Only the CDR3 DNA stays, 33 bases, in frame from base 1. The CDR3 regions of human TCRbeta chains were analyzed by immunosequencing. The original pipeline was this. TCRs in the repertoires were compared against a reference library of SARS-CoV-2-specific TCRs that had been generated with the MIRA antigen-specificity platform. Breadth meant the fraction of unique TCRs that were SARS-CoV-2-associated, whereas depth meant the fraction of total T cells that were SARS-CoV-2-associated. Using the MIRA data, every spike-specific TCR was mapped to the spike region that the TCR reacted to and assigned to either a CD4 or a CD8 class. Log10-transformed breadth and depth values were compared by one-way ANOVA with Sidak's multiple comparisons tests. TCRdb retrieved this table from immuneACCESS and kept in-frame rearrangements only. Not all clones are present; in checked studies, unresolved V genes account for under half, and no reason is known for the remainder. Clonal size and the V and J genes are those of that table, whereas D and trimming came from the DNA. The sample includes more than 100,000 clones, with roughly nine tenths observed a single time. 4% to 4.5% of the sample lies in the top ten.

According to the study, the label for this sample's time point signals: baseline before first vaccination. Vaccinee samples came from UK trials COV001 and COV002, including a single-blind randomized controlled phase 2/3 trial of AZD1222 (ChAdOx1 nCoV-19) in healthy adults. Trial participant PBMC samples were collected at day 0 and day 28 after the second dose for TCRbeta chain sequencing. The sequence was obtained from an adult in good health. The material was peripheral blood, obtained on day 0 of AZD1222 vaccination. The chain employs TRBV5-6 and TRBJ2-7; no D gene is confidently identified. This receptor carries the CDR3 CASSFDAEQYF. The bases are TGTGCCAGCAGCTTCGACGCTGAGCAGTACTTC.